Included here is one T cell receptor (beta chain) sequence, with context. Sequencing was performed with immunoSEQ multiplex PCR; in TCRdb, only in-frame clones are kept and a portion is missing. The repertoire holds more than 85,000 clones, with 80% to 90% as singletons. The data derive from a study of blood T cell repertoires in COVID-19. On the study more broadly: PBMCs, B-cell-depleted T cells, or T cells provided the cDNA or gDNA that made up the material.

Trimming shortened V by 3 bases and J by 4 bases, and 18 bases separated the two germline ends. Germline V gene data show CDR1 as LNHNV and CDR2 as YYDKDF (reference sequence). The CDR3 is made up of 16 amino acids. Everyone who took part was about 18 to 90 years old, and they came from about 25 US areas. Among Cohort 3 donors, those recovered had two negative PCRs, clearance, or symptom resolution. This sequence joins TRBV15 and TRBJ2-5, with TRBD1 as a possible D gene (5 bases). What was sequenced was PBMCs or T cells enriched from blood (not recorded which). The sequence was obtained from a woman between 50 and 59 years old who had recovered from COVID-19. The CDR3 here is CATSSGWGDGSETQYF. The CDR3 coding sequence is TGTGCCACCAGCAGTGGTTGGGGCGACGGGTCAGAGACCCAGTACTTC.